The present TCR beta chain was sequenced within a study of cytomegalovirus exposure and HLA in healthy donors. Study information: In a later analysis, it was reported that the 90 to 150 validation repertoires had been produced on the same platform as the 670 or so repertoires belonging to the first cohort.

Libraries were prepared by immunoSEQ multiplex PCR; TCRdb keeps only in-frame clonotypes and omits some of them. Of about 150,000 clones listed, just over 90% are singletons. These donors were members of the approximately 110-subject validation cohort, a group separate from the roughly 700-subject first cohort. Trimming cost V 3 bases and J 1 base, with 16 bases left between them. The CDR3 is 17 residues long. In germline, CDR1 is LNHDA, CDR2 SQIVND (reference sequence). Turning to this clone: The antigen is unknown.

General study points: Most observed TCR sequences were rare, whereas some public TCRs were detected in many donors.

The sample comprised PBMCs. V is TRBV19 and J is TRBJ1-5; D perhaps matches TRBD1 (6 bases). This clonotype was sampled from a man aged 18 to 29 in good health and CMV-seronegative. The CDR3 DNA is TGTGCCAGTAGTATGCCCCGAACAGGGTTGAGCAATCAGCCCCAGCATTTT. Its protein is CASSMPRTGLSNQPQHF.